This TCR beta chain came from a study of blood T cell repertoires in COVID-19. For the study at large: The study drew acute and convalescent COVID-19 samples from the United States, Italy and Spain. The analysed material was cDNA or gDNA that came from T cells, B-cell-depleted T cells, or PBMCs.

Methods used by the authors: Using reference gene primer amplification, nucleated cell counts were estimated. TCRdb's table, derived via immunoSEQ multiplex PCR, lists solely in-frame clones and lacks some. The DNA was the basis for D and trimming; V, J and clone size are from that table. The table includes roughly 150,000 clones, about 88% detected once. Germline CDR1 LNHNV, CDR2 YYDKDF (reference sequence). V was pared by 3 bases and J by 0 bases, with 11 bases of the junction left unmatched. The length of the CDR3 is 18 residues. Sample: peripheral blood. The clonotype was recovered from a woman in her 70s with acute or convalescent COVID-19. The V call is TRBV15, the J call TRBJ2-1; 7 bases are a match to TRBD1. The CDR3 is CATSSQGQVAPSYNEQFF. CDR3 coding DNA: TGTGCCACCAGCAGCCAAGGACAGGTCGCTCCCTCCTACAATGAGCAGTTCTTC.